The clone carrying this TCR beta chain was found a few times. Amplified regions were TCR beta CDR3 sequences from RNA transcripts. HTBI primers were the set used in a first-round RT-PCR of the TCR CDR3. TCRdb reanalysed the multiplex PCR reads using MiXCR and keeps one entry per CDR3 protein. The repertoire holds roughly 660,000 distinct CDR3 sequences, with roughly 17% as singletons. These data belong to a study of T cells in Graves' hyperthyroidism and ophthalmopathy. Losses at the gene ends were 8 bases for V and 15 bases for J; bases not matched to a gene: 13. This CDR3 comprises 12 residues. Germline loops: CDR1 MDHEN, CDR2 SYDVKM.

This TCR derives from a man in his forties or fifties with Graves' hyperthyroidism. Sequencing was performed on blood. The chain recombines TRBV28 with TRBJ2-4, with TRBD2 matching 7 bases. CDR3 in amino acids: CASSPWGGLAYF. The CDR3 DNA reads TGTGCCAGCTCCCCATGGGGGGGGTTGGCGTACTTC.